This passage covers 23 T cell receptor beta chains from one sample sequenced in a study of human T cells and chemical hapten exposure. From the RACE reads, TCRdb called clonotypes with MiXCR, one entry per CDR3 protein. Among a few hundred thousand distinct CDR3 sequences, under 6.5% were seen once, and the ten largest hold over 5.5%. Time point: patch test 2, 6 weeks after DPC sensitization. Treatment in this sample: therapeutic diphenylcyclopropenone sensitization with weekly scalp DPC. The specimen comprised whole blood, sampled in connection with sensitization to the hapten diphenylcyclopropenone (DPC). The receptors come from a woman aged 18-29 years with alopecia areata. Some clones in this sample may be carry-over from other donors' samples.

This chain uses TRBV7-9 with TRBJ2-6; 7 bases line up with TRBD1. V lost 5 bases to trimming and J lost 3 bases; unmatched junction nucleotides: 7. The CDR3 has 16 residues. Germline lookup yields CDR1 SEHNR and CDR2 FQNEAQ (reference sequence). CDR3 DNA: TGTGCCAGCAGCCTTAACAGGGGATATGGGGCCAACGTCCTGACTTTC. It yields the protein CASSLNRGYGANVLTF.

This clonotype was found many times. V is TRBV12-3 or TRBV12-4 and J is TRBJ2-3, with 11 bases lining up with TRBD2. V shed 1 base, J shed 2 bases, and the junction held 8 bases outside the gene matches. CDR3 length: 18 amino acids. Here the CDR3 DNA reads TGTGCCAGCAGTTTAGGACCGACTAGCGGGGTCGACACAGATACGCAGTATTTT. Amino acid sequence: CASSLGPTSGVDTDTQYF.

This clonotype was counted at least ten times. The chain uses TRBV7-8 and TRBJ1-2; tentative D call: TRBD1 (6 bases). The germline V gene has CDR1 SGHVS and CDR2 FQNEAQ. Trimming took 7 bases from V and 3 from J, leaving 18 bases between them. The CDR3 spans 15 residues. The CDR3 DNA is TGTGCCAGCACCCCTTCCCGGGGGCAACACTATGGCTACACCTTC. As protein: CASTPSRGQHYGYTF. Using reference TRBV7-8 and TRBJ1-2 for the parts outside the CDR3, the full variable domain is GAGVSQSPRYKVAKRGQDVALRCDPISGHVSLFWYQQALGQGPEFLTYFQNEAQLDKSGLPSDRFFAERPEGSVSTLKIQRTQQEDSAVYLCASTPSRGQHYGYTFGSGTRLTVV.

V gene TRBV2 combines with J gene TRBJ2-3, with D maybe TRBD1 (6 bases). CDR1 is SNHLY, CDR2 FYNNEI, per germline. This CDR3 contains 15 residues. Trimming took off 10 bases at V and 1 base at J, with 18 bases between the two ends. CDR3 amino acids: CATRYREWGTDTQYF. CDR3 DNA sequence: TGTGCCACCAGATACAGGGAGTGGGGCACAGATACGCAGTATTTT.

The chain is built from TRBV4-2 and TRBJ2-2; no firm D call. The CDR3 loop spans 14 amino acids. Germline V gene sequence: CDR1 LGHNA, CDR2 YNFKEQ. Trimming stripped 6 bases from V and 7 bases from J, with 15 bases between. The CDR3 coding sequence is TGTGCCAGCAGACCCAGTGGGGAAGGCGGGGAGCTGTTTTTT. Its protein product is CASRPSGEGGELFF.

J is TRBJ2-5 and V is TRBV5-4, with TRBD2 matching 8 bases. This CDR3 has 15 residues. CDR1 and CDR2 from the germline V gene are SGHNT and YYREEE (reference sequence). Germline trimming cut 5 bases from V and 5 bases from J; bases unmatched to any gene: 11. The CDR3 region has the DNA TGTGCCAGCAGGTTCTCCGGGGGGGCCTTTGAGACCCAGTACTTC. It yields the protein CASRFSGGAFETQYF. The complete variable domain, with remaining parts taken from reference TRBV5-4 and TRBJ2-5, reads ETGVTQSPTHLIKTRGQQVTLRCSSQSGHNTVSWYQQALGQGPQFIFQYYREEENGRGNFPPRFSGLQFPNYSSELNVNALELDDSALYLCASRFSGGAFETQYFGPGTRLLVL.

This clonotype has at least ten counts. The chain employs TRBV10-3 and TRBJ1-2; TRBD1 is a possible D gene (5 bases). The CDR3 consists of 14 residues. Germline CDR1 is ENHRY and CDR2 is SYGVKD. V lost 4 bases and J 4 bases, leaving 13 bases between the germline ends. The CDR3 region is CAISGNTGPYGYTF. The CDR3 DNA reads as TGTGCCATCAGTGGGAATACAGGTCCCTATGGCTACACCTTC.

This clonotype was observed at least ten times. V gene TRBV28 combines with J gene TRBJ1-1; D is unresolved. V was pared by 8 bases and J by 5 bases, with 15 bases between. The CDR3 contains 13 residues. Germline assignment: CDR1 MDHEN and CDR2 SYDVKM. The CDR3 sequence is CASAKEGYTEAFF. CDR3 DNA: TGTGCCAGCGCCAAGGAGGGTTATACTGAAGCTTTCTTT.

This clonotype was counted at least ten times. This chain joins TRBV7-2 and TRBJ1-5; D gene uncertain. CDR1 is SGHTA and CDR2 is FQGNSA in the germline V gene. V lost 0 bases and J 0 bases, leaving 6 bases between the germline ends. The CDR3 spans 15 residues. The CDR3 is CASSLAGYSNQPQHF. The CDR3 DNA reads TGTGCCAGCAGCTTAGCGGGGTATAGCAATCAGCCCCAGCATTTT.

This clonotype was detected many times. DNA of the CDR3: TGTGCCAGCAGCCAAGAGGCGGTAGCGGCGAACACCGGGGAGCTGTTTTTT. Protein sequence: CASSQEAVAANTGELFF. The chain has TRBV4-2 and TRBJ2-2, with D maybe TRBD2 (6 bases). The V end lost 0 bases, the J end lost 0 bases, and 11 bases lay between the germline ends. CDR1 is LGHNA and CDR2 is YNFKEQ in the germline V gene. The CDR3 contains 17 residues.

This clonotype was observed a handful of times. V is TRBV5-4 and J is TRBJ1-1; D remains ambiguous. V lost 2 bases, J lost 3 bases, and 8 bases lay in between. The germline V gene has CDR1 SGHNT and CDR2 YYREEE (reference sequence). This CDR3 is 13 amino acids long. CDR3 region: CASSFTEDTEAFF. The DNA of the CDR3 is TGTGCCAGCAGCTTCACCGAGGACACTGAAGCTTTCTTT.

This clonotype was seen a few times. For the CDR3, the DNA is TGCGCCAGCAGCCACGGGACCGGGGGACTTAACAATGAGCAGTTCTTC. Protein sequence: CASSHGTGGLNNEQFF. This sequence joins TRBV4-3 and TRBJ2-1; D is possibly TRBD2 (6 bases). CDR1 LGHNA and CDR2 YSLEER come from the germline V gene. This CDR3 contains 16 residues. The germline V and J ends were trimmed by 3 bases and 5 bases, with 17 bases remaining between them.

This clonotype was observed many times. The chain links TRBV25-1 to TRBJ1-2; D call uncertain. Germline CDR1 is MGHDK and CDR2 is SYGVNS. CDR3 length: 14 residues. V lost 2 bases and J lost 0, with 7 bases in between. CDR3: CASSEARTNYGYTF. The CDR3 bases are TGTGCCAGCAGTGAAGCCCGGACTAACTATGGCTACACCTTC.

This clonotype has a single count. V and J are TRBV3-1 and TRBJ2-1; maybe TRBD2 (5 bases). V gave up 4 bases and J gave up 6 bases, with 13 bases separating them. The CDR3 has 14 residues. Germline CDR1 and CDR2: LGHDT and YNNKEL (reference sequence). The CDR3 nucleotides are TGTGCCAGCAGCCCTGGACTCGTACTCAATGAGCAGTTCTTC. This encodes CASSPGLVLNEQFF.

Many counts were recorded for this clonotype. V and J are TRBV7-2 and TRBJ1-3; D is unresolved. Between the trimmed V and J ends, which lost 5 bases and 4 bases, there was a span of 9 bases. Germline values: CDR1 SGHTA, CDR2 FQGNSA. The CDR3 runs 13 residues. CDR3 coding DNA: TGTGCCAGCAGCCCCGAACAGGGAAACACCATATATTTT. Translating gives CASSPEQGNTIYF.

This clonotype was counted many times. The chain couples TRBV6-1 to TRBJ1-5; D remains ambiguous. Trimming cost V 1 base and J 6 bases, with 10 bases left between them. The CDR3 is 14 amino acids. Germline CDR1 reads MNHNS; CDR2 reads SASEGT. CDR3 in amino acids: CASSEVVGLQPQHF. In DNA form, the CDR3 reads TGTGCCAGCAGTGAAGTGGTAGGGCTTCAGCCCCAGCATTTT.

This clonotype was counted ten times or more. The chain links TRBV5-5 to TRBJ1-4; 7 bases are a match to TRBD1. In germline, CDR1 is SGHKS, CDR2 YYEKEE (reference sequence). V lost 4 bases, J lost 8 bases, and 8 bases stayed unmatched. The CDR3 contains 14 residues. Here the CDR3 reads CASSTMGTAEKLFF. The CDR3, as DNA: TGTGCCAGCAGCACCATGGGGACAGCAGAAAAACTGTTTTTT.

This CDR3 is CASSQDLDGGDSYEQYF. The CDR3 bases are TGCGCCAGCAGCCAAGATTTGGACGGGGGGGACTCCTACGAGCAGTACTTC. The chain joins TRBV4-3 to TRBJ2-7; 8 nucleotides match TRBD2. The J segment lost 0 bases and the V segment lost 0 bases, leaving 7 bases of the junction unmatched. The germline V gene has CDR1 LGHNA and CDR2 YSLEER. The CDR3 has 17 amino acids.

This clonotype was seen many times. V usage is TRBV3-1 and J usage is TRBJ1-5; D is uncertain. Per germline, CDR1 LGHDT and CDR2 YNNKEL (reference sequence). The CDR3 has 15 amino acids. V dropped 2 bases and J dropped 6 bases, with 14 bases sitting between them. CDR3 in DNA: TGTGCCAGCAGCCAATCGCTGGGCTTAGGTCAGCCCCAGCATTTT. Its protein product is CASSQSLGLGQPQHF.

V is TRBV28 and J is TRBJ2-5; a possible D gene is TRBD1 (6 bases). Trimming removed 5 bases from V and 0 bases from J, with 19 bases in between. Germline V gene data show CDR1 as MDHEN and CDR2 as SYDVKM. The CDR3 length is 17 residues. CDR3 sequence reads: CASSAGRQASYQETQYF. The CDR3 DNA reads TGTGCCAGCAGTGCTGGTAGACAGGCATCGTACCAAGAGACCCAGTACTTC.

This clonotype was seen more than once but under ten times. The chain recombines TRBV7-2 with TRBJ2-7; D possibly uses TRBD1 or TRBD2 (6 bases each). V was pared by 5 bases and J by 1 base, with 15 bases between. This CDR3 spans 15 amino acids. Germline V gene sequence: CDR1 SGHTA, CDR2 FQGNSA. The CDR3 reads CASSGGGGSSYEQYF. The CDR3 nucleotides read TGTGCCAGCAGCGGAGGAGGGGGGAGTTCCTACGAGCAGTACTTC.

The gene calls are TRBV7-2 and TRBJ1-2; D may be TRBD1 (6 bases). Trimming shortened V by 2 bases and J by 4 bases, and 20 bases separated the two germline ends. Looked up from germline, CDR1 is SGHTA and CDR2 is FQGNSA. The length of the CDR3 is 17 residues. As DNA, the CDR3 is TGTGCCAGCAGCTTAATCCCAGGACAGCGAACAGTCTATGGCTACACCTTC. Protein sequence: CASSLIPGQRTVYGYTF. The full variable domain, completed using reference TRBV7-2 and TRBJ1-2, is GAGVSQSPSNKVTEKGKDVELRCDPISGHTALYWYRQSLGQGLEFLIYFQGNSAPDKSGLPSDRFSAERTGGSVSTLTIQRTQQEDSAVYLCASSLIPGQRTVYGYTFGSGTRLTVV.

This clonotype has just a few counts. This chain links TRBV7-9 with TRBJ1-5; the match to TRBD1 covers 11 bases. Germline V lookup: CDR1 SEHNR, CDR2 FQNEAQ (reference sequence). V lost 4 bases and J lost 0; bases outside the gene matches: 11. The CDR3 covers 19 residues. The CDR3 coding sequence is TGTGCCAGCAGCTCCTCGGGACAGGGGGGATTATATAGCAATCAGCCCCAGCATTTT. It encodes CASSSSGQGGLYSNQPQHF. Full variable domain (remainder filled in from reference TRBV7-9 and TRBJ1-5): DTGVSQNPRHKITKRGQNVTFRCDPISEHNRLYWYRQTLGQGPEFLTYFQNEAQLEKSRLLSDRFSAERPKGSFSTLEIQRTEQGDSAMYLCASSSSGQGGLYSNQPQHFGDGTRLSIL.